Listed below are T cell receptor beta chains from one sample, sequenced in a study of blood T cell repertoires in COVID-19. Assay: immunoSEQ multiplex PCR; the TCRdb copy retains only in-frame clones and omits some. The sample consists of 200,000 to 250,000 clones, 84% of them appearing once. Source material: peripheral blood. These receptors originate from a woman aged 80 or older with COVID-19, enrolled during active disease. Both conserved end residues are part of each CDR3. The order of the fields is V gene, J gene, clone size, D gene, CDR3 protein, CDR3 DNA. A D gene is named only where the DNA matches it firmly. Some rows have no size entry. The others give once, few or many, or a class for an expanded clone.

>TRBV5-1|TRBJ1-1|-|-
CASSSQGGGTEAFF
TGCGCCAGCAGCTCACAGGGCGGGGGCACTGAAGCTTTCTTT
>TRBV3-1/TRBV3-2|TRBJ2-5|-|-
CASSPRGRLAVPRGETQYF
TGTGCCAGCAGCCCCAGGGGGCGACTAGCGGTTCCCCGGGGAGAGACCCAGTACTTC
>TRBV5-1|TRBJ1-1|-|-
CASSLVQGSTEAFF
TGCGCCAGCAGCTTGGTACAGGGTAGCACTGAAGCTTTCTTT
>TRBV29-1|TRBJ2-5|few|-
CSVRGQDQETQYF
TGCAGCGTCCGCGGGCAGGACCAAGAGACCCAGTACTTC
>TRBV18|TRBJ1-3|-|-
CASSPQGLTSGNTIYF
TGTGCCAGCTCGCCCCAGGGCCTAACCTCTGGAAACACCATATATTTT
>TRBV11-2|TRBJ1-1|-|-
CASSRTAGTEAFF
TGTGCCAGCAGCCGTACCGCCGGCACTGAAGCTTTCTTT
>TRBV5-1|TRBJ1-6|few|-
CASSPGTFVSSYNSPLHF
TGCGCCAGCAGCCCGGGGACATTCGTCAGCTCCTATAATTCACCCCTCCACTTT
>TRBV6-5|TRBJ2-7|-|TRBD1
CASSYLTGLYEQYF
TGTGCCAGCAGTTACTTGACAGGGCTCTACGAGCAGTACTTC
>TRBV19|TRBJ1-2|-|-
CAIKPSRGGDGYTF
TGTGCCATAAAGCCCTCTCGGGGCGGGGATGGCTACACCTTC
>TRBV28|TRBJ2-5|-|-
CASRPPSSAGETQYF
TGTGCCAGCAGACCACCATCGTCGGCGGGAGAGACCCAGTACTTC
>TRBV4-1|TRBJ1-1|-|-
CASSQVRGTEAFF
TGCGCCAGCAGTCAGGTACGGGGCACTGAAGCTTTCTTT
>TRBV3-1/TRBV3-2|TRBJ2-3|-|-
CASSKGGETQYF
TGTGCCAGCAGCAAAGGGGGAGAAACGCAGTATTTT
>TRBV28|TRBJ2-7|-|TRBD1
CASSLPGTGFNLYEQYF
TGTGCCAGCAGTTTGCCCGGGACAGGGTTCAACCTTTACGAGCAGTACTTC
>TRBV12-3/TRBV12-4|TRBJ2-3|few|-
CASGGGSPDTQYF
TGTGCCAGCGGGGGCGGGAGTCCGGATACGCAGTATTTT
>TRBV6-5|TRBJ2-1|-|TRBD2
CASSQGLAGAKQFF
TGTGCCAGCAGTCAGGGACTAGCGGGAGCGAAACAGTTCTTC
>TRBV18|TRBJ2-2|-|TRBD2
CASSPRLAGGPGTGELFF
TGTGCCAGCTCACCACGACTAGCGGGAGGGCCTGGAACCGGGGAGCTGTTTTTT
>TRBV29-1|TRBJ2-1|-|TRBD1
CSVRDRADYNEQFF
TGCAGCGTCAGGGACAGGGCGGACTACAATGAGCAGTTCTTC
>TRBV3-1/TRBV3-2|TRBJ1-2|-|TRBD1
CASSQVDRTGHGYTF
TGTGCCAGCAGCCAAGTCGATCGGACAGGGCACGGCTACACCTTC
>TRBV25-1|TRBJ1-2|-|TRBD1
CASRDLGTGESYTF
TGTGCCAGCAGGGACCTCGGGACAGGGGAAAGCTACACCTTC
>TRBV3-1/TRBV3-2|TRBJ1-2|-|-
CASSQGRGGYTF
TGTGCCAGCAGCCAAGGTCGCGGAGGCTACACCTTC
>TRBV6-5|TRBJ2-7|-|-
CASSYGHSPYEQYF
TGTGCCAGCAGTTACGGGCACAGCCCCTACGAGCAGTACTTC
>TRBV3-1/TRBV3-2|TRBJ1-2|-|-
CASSHGGGAYGGDGYTF
TGTGCCAGCAGCCACGGTGGGGGGGCGTATGGAGGGGATGGCTACACCTTC
>TRBV6-5|TRBJ2-5|-|TRBD1
CASRQGAQETQYF
TGTGCCAGCAGGCAGGGGGCGCAAGAGACCCAGTACTTC
>TRBV18|TRBJ1-1|few|TRBD1
CASSAGTGALNTEAFF
TGTGCCAGCTCAGCCGGGACAGGGGCCCTGAACACTGAAGCTTTCTTT
>TRBV28|TRBJ2-2|-|-
CASTSLQNTGELFF
TGTGCCAGCACTTCACTTCAAAACACCGGGGAGCTGTTTTTT
>TRBV4-1|TRBJ2-5|-|TRBD2
CASSPKGREGQETQYF
TGCGCCAGCAGCCCCAAGGGGCGGGAGGGCCAAGAGACCCAGTACTTC
>TRBV19|TRBJ2-7|-|TRBD2
CASSGTSGYEQYF
TGTGCCAGTAGTGGGACTAGCGGCTACGAGCAGTACTTC
>TRBV5-1|TRBJ1-1|-|TRBD1
CASRPDPGQRDAFF
TGCGCCAGCAGACCGGATCCGGGACAGAGGGATGCTTTCTTT
>TRBV19|TRBJ2-7|-|TRBD1
CASSELGQGAYEQYF
TGTGCCAGTAGTGAGTTGGGACAGGGGGCTTACGAGCAGTACTTC
>TRBV21-1|TRBJ2-7|-|-
CASRRRIKNEQYF
TGTGCCAGCAGGAGGAGAATTAAAAACGAGCAGTACTTC
>TRBV10-3|TRBJ1-3|-|-
CAIGQSPSGNTIYF
TGTGCCATCGGGCAAAGTCCTTCTGGAAACACCATATATTTT
>TRBV10-3|TRBJ1-2|-|TRBD1
CAISEQGAGGYTF
TGTGCCATCAGTGAGCAGGGGGCCGGGGGCTACACCTTC
>TRBV19|TRBJ2-1|-|TRBD2
CASSISGLAGGQNEQFF
TGTGCCAGTAGTATCTCCGGACTAGCGGGAGGGCAGAATGAGCAGTTCTTC
>TRBV29-1|TRBJ2-1|-|-
CSVVQGTYNEQFF
TGCAGCGTTGTTCAGGGCACCTACAATGAGCAGTTCTTC
>TRBV19|TRBJ2-4|-|TRBD1
CASRSSGTGVNIQYF
TGTGCCAGTAGAAGCTCCGGGACAGGGGTGAACATTCAGTACTTC
>TRBV19|TRBJ2-5|-|TRBD1
CASRRTGVAETQYF
TGTGCCAGTAGACGCACAGGGGTGGCCGAGACCCAGTACTTC
>TRBV9|TRBJ2-2|-|-
CASSSRSWGGTGELFF
TGTGCCAGCAGCTCCCGATCATGGGGAGGCACCGGGGAGCTGTTTTTT
>TRBV29-1|TRBJ1-2|-|-
CSVVSGVGYTF
TGCAGCGTTGTGTCAGGGGTTGGCTACACCTTC
>TRBV4-2|TRBJ2-4|-|-
CASSPWADTLAKNIQYF
TGTGCCAGCAGCCCCTGGGCAGATACCTTAGCCAAAAACATTCAGTACTTC
>TRBV19|TRBJ1-3|-|-
CASSADRRSSGNTIYF
TGTGCCAGTAGTGCCGACAGGAGGAGCTCTGGAAACACCATATATTTT
>TRBV7-9|TRBJ1-2|-|-
CASSLQGRGGYGYTF
TGTGCCAGCAGCCTCCAGGGGCGAGGGGGCTATGGCTACACCTTC